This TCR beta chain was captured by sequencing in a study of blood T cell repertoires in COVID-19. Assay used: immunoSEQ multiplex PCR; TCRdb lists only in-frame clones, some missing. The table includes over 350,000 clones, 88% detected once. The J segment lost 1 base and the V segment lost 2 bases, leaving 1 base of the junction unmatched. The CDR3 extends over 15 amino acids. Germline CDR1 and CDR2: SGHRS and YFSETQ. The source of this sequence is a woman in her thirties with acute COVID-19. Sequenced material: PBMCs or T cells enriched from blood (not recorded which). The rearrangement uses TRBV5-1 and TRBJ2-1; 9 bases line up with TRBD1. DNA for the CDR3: TGCGCCAGCAGCTTTGGGACAGGGTCCTACAATGAGCAGTTCTTC. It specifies CASSFGTGSYNEQFF.